The rows below give T cell receptor beta chains drawn from one sample of a study of T cells after yellow fever vaccination. In TCRdb, the 5' RACE reads were re-called with MiXCR into one record per CDR3 protein. Of 250,000 to 300,000 distinct CDR3 sequences in the sample, roughly 13% are singletons; the top ten hold 0.5% to 0.6%. The specimen comprised CD4+ T cells sorted from PBMCs, sampled 45 days after the yellow fever booster vaccination. These receptors originate from a man aged 25 to 40 who received the YFV17D yellow fever vaccine. The CDR3 runs from the conserved cysteine through the conserved F or W. D genes are given only for firm matches. Rows give clone size only sometimes, using once, few, many, or a class for an expanded clone.

size	V	J	length	D	DNA	CDR3
NA	TRBV3-1	TRBJ2-3	16	TRBD2	TGTGCCAGCAGCCCTCTAGCGGGAGGGCCTACAGATACGCAGTATTTT	CASSPLAGGPTDTQYF
few	TRBV11-2	TRBJ2-1	16	TRBD2	TGTGCCAGCACCAAGGCGGGACTAGCGGGTTATAATGAGCAGTTCTTC	CASTKAGLAGYNEQFF
few	TRBV9	TRBJ2-1	15	TRBD1	TGTGCCAGCAGCGTGGGACAGAGCTCCTACAATGAGCAGTTCTTC	CASSVGQSSYNEQFF
NA	TRBV20-1	TRBJ2-7	12	NA	TGCAGTGCTAGTTTCCTAGCTGGAGAGCAGTACTTC	CSASFLAGEQYF
few	TRBV18	TRBJ1-2	13	NA	TGTGCCAGCTCACAAGATATTTTCTATGGCTACACCTTC	CASSQDIFYGYTF
many	TRBV9	TRBJ2-4	16	TRBD2	TGTGCCAGCAGCGAGGGACCTAGCGGAGGATTGAACATTCAGTACTTC	CASSEGPSGGLNIQYF
NA	TRBV7-2	TRBJ2-3	14	NA	TGTGCCAGCAGCCCAGTCGGGGTCACAGATACGCAGTATTTT	CASSPVGVTDTQYF
many	TRBV12-3/TRBV12-4	TRBJ2-2	13	NA	TGTGCCAGCTACCCCCTGGGCACCGGGGAGCTGTTTTTT	CASYPLGTGELFF
NA	TRBV6-1	TRBJ1-2	15	NA	TGTGCCAGCAGCCCATCTCGTAGGACCGTCGGTGGCTACACCTTC	CASSPSRRTVGGYTF
few	TRBV6-2/TRBV6-3	TRBJ2-7	17	TRBD2	TGTGCCAGCAGGGGAGGGACTAGCGGGCAGAACTCCTACGAGCAGTACTTC	CASRGGTSGQNSYEQYF
many	TRBV5-1	TRBJ2-1	17	TRBD1	TGCGCCAGCAGCTTGGCAGGTGGGACAGGGGGCATGAATGAGCAGTTCTTC	CASSLAGGTGGMNEQFF
NA	TRBV5-1	TRBJ2-3	14	NA	TGCGCCAGCAGGATCAGTCCCGGCACAGATACGCAGTATTTT	CASRISPGTDTQYF
NA	TRBV9	TRBJ2-5	14	NA	TGTGCCAGCAGCTTACCGTCACCAGCGGAGACCCAGTACTTC	CASSLPSPAETQYF
NA	TRBV7-2	TRBJ2-1	15	NA	TGTGCCAGCAGCTCCACGTGGGCTATCTACAATGAGCAGTTCTTC	CASSSTWAIYNEQFF
NA	TRBV5-1	TRBJ2-1	14	TRBD1	TGCGCCAGTTACACAGACAGGGTCGGCGGTGAGCAGTTCTTC	CASYTDRVGGEQFF
NA	TRBV7-2	TRBJ2-3	14	NA	TGTGCCAGCAGTCCTATCCAGGGCACAGATACGCAGTATTTT	CASSPIQGTDTQYF
NA	TRBV1	TRBJ2-2	16	NA	TGCACCAGCAGCCAGCTAGGGGCTCCAGGTTCGGGGGAGCTGTTTTTT	CTSSQLGAPGSGELFF
many	TRBV20-1	TRBJ1-2	18	NA	TGCAGTGCTAGAGATTATTTGTCAGGCCGGGCGGAATCATATGGCTACACCTTC	CSARDYLSGRAESYGYTF
few	TRBV12-3/TRBV12-4	TRBJ2-7	13	NA	TGTGCCAGCAGCTCAACGGGGCGCAACGAGCAGTACTTC	CASSSTGRNEQYF
NA	TRBV6-5	TRBJ2-2	14	TRBD2	TGTGCCAGCAGTTCGACGGGGGGATACGGGGAGCTGTTTTTT	CASSSTGGYGELFF
NA	TRBV11-2	TRBJ2-5	15	NA	TGTGCCAGCAGCTCGATTACCGGGGGGCGGGAGACCCAGTACTTC	CASSSITGGRETQYF
few	TRBV5-1	TRBJ2-3	20	NA	TGCGCCAGCAGCCCGCACGGGGTTTCCTGGGGGCCCAAGAACACAGATACGCAGTATTTT	CASSPHGVSWGPKNTDTQYF
few	TRBV5-4	TRBJ2-6	15	NA	TGTGCCAGCAGCTTTCAGGGGCCTGGGGCCAACGTCCTGACTTTC	CASSFQGPGANVLTF
few	TRBV12-3/TRBV12-4	TRBJ1-2	15	NA	NA	CASSFGDGGNYGYTF
few	TRBV7-8	TRBJ2-7	16	NA	TGTGCCAGCAGCTCCCAGGGGATGGGAAGCTCCTACGAGCAGTACTTC	CASSSQGMGSSYEQYF
few	TRBV5-1	TRBJ2-6	17	NA	TGCGCCAGCAGCAGAGAGACGCAAACCTCTGGGGCCAACGTCCTGACTTTC	CASSRETQTSGANVLTF
NA	TRBV25-1	TRBJ2-3	13	NA	TGTGCCAGCAGTGTTGTGGGCACGAATACGCAGTATTTT	CASSVVGTNTQYF
few	TRBV5-1	TRBJ2-1	14	NA	TGCGCCAGCTCTTTAGCGAGCTCCTACAATGAGCAGTTCTTC	CASSLASSYNEQFF
NA	TRBV28	TRBJ2-7	16	NA	TGTGCCAGCAGGAGACCCCAGGGACTTGAGTCCTACGAGCAGTACTTC	CASRRPQGLESYEQYF
few	TRBV7-9	TRBJ2-7	14	NA	TGTGCCAGCAGCTTAAGGGCCCAAGACTACGAGCAGTACTTC	CASSLRAQDYEQYF
NA	TRBV7-2	TRBJ1-5	13	TRBD1	TGTGCCAGCAAAGCCACAGGGGATCAGCCCCAGCATTTT	CASKATGDQPQHF
NA	TRBV28	TRBJ2-2	23	TRBD1	TGTGCCAGCAGTTTTTGGGGATACTTCCGGGACAGGGGGCAAAAGGGGGACACCGGGGAGCTGTTTTTT	CASSFWGYFRDRGQKGDTGELFF
once	TRBV20-1	TRBJ2-1	17	TRBD2	TGCTGCGCTAGACGAGGCGGGACTAGCGGACTCACCAATGAGCAGTTCTTC	CCARRGGTSGLTNEQFF
many	TRBV5-1	TRBJ2-1	15	TRBD2	TGCGCCAGCAGCTTGAGTATCCTAGCGGGGATTGAGCAGTTCTTC	CASSLSILAGIEQFF
many	TRBV6-5	TRBJ1-2	15	NA	TGTGCCAGCAGTTACACCGTCGACAGTGACTATGGCTACACCTTC	CASSYTVDSDYGYTF
NA	TRBV23-1	TRBJ2-5	19	NA	TGCGCCAGCAGTCAAGCCCTGAGCAACAGGGCTGTCGGGCAAGAGACCCAGTACTTC	CASSQALSNRAVGQETQYF
few	TRBV28	TRBJ2-4	15	NA	TGTGCCAGCAGTTCTCCCGGGGTAGCCAAAAACATTCAGTACTTC	CASSSPGVAKNIQYF
few	TRBV20-1	TRBJ2-5	15	TRBD2	TGCAGTGCTAGGTTTCTAGCGGGAGTGGGGGAGACCCAGTACTTC	CSARFLAGVGETQYF
NA	TRBV20-1	TRBJ2-3	11	NA	TGCAGTGCTATTCGGAGAGATACGCAGTATTTT	CSAIRRDTQYF
NA	TRBV7-3	TRBJ1-1	13	TRBD1	TGTGCCAGCAGCTCCAGGGGGGCCACTGAAGCTTTCTTT	CASSSRGATEAFF
NA	TRBV20-1	TRBJ1-2	13	TRBD1	TGCAGTGCTTCCCAGGGGGCCGGCTATGGCTACACCTTC	CSASQGAGYGYTF
few	TRBV15	TRBJ2-7	14	NA	TGTGCCACCAGCAGAGTTCTTAGTGTGGACGAGCAGTACTTC	CATSRVLSVDEQYF
many	TRBV18	TRBJ2-1	14	NA	TGTGCCAGCTCACCAACCTACAGGGATGATGAGCAGTTCTTC	CASSPTYRDDEQFF
NA	TRBV7-9	TRBJ1-4	15	NA	TGTGCCAGCAGCTTAGTGGGGACCGGCAATGAAAAACTGTTTTTT	CASSLVGTGNEKLFF
NA	TRBV7-2	TRBJ2-3	14	NA	TGTGCCAGCAGCTTATGGGCAAGCACAGATACGCAGTATTTT	CASSLWASTDTQYF
few	TRBV7-8	TRBJ2-2	13	NA	TGTGCCAGCAGCAGACGGGTTTCCGGGGAGCTGTTTTTT	CASSRRVSGELFF
NA	TRBV7-2	TRBJ1-1	18	NA	TGTGCCAGCAGCTTAGCGCTTTACGGTGGCAAGATGAACACTGAAGCTTTCTTT	CASSLALYGGKMNTEAFF
NA	TRBV7-6	TRBJ2-2	15	NA	TGTGCCAGCAGCTTAGATGCTGGGGGCGGCGGGGAGCTGTTTTTT	CASSLDAGGGGELFF
many	TRBV9	TRBJ2-1	16	NA	TGTGCCAGCAGCGTGGGCCTTGGGACCCCTTACAATGAGCAGTTCTTC	CASSVGLGTPYNEQFF
few	TRBV9	TRBJ1-3	15	NA	TGTGCCAGCAGCGTAGCACCGCAGGGTGGAAACACCATATATTTT	CASSVAPQGGNTIYF